This TCR beta chain originates from a study of blood T cell repertoires in COVID-19. Study-level information: The study drew acute and convalescent COVID-19 samples from the United States, Italy and Spain. Nucleic acid was either cDNA or gDNA, and it came from T cells, B-cell-depleted T cells, or PBMCs.

This clone was counted a single time. Per the study methods: Reference gene primers were amplified, and this amplification served to estimate nucleated cell counts. Sequenced by immunoSEQ multiplex PCR; TCRdb stores in-frame clones only, minus some. The DNA was the basis for D and trimming; V, J and clone size are from that table. The sample holds fewer than 70,000 clones, 65% to 90% seen once. The sample consisted of peripheral blood. This clonotype originated in a woman aged 55-70 years with acute or convalescent COVID-19.

This CDR3 reads CSASQDRNTEAFF. In DNA form, the CDR3 reads TGCAGTGCTAGTCAGGACAGGAACACTGAAGCTTTCTTT. This chain connects TRBV20-1 to TRBJ1-1; D might be TRBD1 (6 bases). The CDR3 consists of 13 residues. V lost 3 bases to trimming and J lost 1 base, with 9 bases between them. Germline CDR1 reads DFQATT; CDR2 reads SNEGSKA (reference sequence).